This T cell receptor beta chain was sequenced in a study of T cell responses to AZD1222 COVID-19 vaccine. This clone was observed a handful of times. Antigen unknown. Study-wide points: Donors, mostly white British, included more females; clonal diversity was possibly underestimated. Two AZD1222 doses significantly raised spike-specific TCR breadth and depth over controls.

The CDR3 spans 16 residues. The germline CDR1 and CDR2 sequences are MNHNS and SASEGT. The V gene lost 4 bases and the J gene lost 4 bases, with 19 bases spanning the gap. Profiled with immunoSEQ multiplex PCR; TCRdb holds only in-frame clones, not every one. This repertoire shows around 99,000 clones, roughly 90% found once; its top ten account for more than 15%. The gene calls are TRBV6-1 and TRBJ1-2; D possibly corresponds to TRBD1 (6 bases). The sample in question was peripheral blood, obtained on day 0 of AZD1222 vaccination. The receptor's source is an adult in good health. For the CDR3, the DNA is TGTGCCAGCAGTGTGCGGTGGGGGGGCGCTGGCTATGGCTACACCTTC. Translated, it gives CASSVRWGGAGYGYTF.